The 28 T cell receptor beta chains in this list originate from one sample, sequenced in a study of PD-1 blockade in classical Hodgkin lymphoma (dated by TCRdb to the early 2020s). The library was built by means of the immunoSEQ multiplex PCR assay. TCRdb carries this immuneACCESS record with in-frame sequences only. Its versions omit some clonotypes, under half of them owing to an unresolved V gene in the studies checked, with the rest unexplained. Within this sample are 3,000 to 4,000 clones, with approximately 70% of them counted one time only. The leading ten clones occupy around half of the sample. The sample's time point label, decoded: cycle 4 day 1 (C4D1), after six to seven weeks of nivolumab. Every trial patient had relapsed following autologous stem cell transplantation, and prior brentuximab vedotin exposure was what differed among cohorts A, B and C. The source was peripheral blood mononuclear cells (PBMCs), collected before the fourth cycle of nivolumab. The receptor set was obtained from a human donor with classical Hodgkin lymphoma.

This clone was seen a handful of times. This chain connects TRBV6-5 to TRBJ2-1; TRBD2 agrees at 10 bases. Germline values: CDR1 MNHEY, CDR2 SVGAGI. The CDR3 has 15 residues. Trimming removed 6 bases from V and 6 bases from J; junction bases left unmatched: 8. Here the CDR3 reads CASSRSSGGFNEQFF. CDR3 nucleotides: TGTGCCAGCAGCCGTTCTAGCGGGGGTTTCAATGAGCAGTTCTTC.

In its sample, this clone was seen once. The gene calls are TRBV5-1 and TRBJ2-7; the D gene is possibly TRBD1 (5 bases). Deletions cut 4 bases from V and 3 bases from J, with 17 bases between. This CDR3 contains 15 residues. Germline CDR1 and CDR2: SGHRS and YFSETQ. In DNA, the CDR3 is TGCGCCAGCAGCCCAGCGCAGGGTGAATTCTACGAGCAGTACTTC. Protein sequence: CASSPAQGEFYEQYF.

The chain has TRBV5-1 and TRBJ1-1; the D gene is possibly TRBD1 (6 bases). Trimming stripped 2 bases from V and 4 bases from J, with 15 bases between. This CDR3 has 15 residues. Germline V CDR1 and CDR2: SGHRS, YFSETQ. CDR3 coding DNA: TGCGCCAGCAGCTTTCAGGGGTCCATGACCACTGAAGCTTTCTTT. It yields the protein CASSFQGSMTTEAFF.

CDR3 nucleotide sequence: TGTGCCAGTAGTCTCCTGACTAGCGGGGTAAACAATGAGCAGTTCTTC. Translating it yields CASSLLTSGVNNEQFF. The chain recombines TRBV19 with TRBJ2-1, with 11 bases lining up with TRBD2. The trim removed 5 bases at V and 5 bases at J, leaving 8 bases unmatched. Germline CDR1 and CDR2: LNHDA and SQIVND (reference sequence). This CDR3 is built from 16 residues.

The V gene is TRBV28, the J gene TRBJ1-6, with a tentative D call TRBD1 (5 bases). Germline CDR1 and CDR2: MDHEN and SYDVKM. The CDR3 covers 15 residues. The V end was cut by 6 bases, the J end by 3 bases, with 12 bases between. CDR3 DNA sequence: TGTGCCAGCAGGGGCGGGGGGGGCTATAATTCACCCCTCCACTTT. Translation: CASRGGGGYNSPLHF.

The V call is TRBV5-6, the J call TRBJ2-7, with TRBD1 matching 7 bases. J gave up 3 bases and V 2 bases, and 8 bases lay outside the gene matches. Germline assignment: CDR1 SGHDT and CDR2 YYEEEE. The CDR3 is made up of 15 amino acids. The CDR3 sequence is CASSFLQGVVYEQYF. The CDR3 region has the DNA TGTGCCAGCAGCTTTCTCCAGGGGGTAGTCTACGAGCAGTACTTC.

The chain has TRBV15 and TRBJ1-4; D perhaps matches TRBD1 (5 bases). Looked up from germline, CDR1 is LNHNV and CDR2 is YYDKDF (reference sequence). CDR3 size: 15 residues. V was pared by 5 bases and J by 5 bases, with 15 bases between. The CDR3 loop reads CATSLGGAGNEKLFF. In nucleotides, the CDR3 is TGTGCCACCAGCCTCGGTGGGGCCGGAAATGAAAAACTGTTTTTT.

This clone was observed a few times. CDR3 protein: CASSEEAERYPGPNQPQHF. The CDR3 region has the DNA TGTGCCAGCAGTGAAGAGGCAGAGAGGTACCCCGGGCCCAATCAGCCCCAGCATTTT. The chain links TRBV2 to TRBJ1-5, with D hard to call. The CDR3 has 19 amino acids. CDR1 and CDR2 (germline): SNHLY, FYNNEI. Trimming stripped 1 base from V and 3 bases from J, with 22 bases between.

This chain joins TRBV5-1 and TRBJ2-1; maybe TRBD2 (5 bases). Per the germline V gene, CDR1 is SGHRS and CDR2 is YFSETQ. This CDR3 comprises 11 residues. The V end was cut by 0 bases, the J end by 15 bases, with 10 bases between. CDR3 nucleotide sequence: TGCGCCAGCAGCTTGGGAGCGGTGCTGTTCTTC. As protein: CASSLGAVLFF.

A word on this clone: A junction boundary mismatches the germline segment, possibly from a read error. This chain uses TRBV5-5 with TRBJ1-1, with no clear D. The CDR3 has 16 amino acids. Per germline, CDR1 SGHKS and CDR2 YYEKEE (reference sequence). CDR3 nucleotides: TGCGCCAGCAGCCAAGAATTGGGCTTTGAGAACACTGAAGCTTTCTTT. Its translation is CASSQELGFENTEAFF.

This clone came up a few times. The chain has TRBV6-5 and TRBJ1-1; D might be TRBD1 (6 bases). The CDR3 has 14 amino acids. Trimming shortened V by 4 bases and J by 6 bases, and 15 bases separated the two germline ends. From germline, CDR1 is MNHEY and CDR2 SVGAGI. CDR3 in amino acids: CASSLVGRGAEAFF. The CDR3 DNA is TGTGCCAGCAGTTTGGTGGGCAGGGGAGCTGAAGCTTTCTTT.

In nucleotides, the CDR3 is TGTGCCACCAGCAGGGATTTGTCCGGGACAGCCGACGCTGAAGCTTTCTTT. Residues: CATSRDLSGTADAEAFF. V usage is TRBV15 and J usage is TRBJ1-1; 7 bases fit TRBD1. The CDR3 loop spans 17 amino acids. Germline V gene data show CDR1 as LNHNV and CDR2 as YYDKDF (reference sequence). V lost 3 bases to trimming and J lost 6 bases; unmatched junction nucleotides: 16.

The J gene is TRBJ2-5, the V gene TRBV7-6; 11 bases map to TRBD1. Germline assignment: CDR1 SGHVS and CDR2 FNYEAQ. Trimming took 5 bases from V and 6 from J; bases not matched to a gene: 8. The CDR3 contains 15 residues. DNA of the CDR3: TGTGCCAGCAGCGACGGACAGGGGGCGTTAAAGACCCAGTACTTC. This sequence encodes CASSDGQGALKTQYF.

The CDR3: CASSQAGGGTDTQYF. In nucleotides, the CDR3 is TGTGCCAGCAGCCAAGCGGGGGGGGGCACAGATACGCAGTATTTT. This chain links TRBV4-2 with TRBJ2-3, with 8 bases identical to TRBD2. Germline V gene lookup returns CDR1 LGHNA and CDR2 YNFKEQ. The CDR3 totals 15 residues. V gave up 1 base and J gave up 1 base; unmatched junction bases: 1.

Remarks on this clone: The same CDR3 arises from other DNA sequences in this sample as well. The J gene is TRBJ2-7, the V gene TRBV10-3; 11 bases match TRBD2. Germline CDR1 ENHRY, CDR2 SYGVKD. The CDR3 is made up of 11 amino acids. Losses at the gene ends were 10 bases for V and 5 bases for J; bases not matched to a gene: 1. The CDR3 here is CATSGGNEQYF. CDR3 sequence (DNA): TGTGCCACTAGCGGGGGGAACGAGCAGTACTTC.

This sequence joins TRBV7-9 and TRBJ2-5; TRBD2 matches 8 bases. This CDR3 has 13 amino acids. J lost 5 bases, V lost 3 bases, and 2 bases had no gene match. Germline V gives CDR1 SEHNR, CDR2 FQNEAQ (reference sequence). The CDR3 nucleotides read TGTGCCAGCAGCTTGAGCGGGAGTGAGACCCAGTACTTC. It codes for CASSLSGSETQYF. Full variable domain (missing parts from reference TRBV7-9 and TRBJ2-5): DTGVSQNPRHKITKRGQNVTFRCDPISEHNRLYWYRQTLGQGPEFLTYFQNEAQLEKSRLLSDRFSAERPKGSFSTLEIQRTEQGDSAMYLCASSLSGSETQYFGPGTRLLVL.

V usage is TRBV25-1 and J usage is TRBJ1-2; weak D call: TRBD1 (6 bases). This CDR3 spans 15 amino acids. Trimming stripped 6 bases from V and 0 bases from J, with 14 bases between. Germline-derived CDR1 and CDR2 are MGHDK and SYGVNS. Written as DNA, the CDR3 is TGTGCCAGCAGGGAGAGGGGGGGGCCTAACTATGGCTACACCTTC. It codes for CASRERGGPNYGYTF.

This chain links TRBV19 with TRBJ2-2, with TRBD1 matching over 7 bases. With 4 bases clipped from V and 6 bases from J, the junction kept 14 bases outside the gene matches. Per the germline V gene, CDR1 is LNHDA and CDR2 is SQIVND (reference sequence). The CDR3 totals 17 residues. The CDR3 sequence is CASSTLRQGIFPGELFF. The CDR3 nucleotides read TGTGCCAGTAGTACCCTTCGACAGGGTATTTTTCCCGGGGAGCTGTTTTTT.

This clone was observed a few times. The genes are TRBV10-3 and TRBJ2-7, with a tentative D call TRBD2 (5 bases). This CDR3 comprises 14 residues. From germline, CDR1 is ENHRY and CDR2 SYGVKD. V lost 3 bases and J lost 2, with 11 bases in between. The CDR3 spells CAISEVGETYEQYF. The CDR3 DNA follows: TGTGCCATCAGTGAAGTCGGGGAGACCTACGAGCAGTACTTC.

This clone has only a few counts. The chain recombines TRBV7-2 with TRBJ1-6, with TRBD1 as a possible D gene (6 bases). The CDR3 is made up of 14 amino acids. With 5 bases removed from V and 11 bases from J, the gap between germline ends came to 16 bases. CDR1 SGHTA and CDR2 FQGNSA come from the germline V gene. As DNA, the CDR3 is TGTGCCAGCAGCCTAGAGGGGAGGGGGGCACCCCTCCACTTT. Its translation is CASSLEGRGAPLHF.

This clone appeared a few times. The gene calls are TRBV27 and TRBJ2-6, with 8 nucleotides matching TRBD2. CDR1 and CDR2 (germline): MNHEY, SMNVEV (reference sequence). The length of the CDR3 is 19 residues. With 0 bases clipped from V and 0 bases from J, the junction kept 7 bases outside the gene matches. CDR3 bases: TGTGCCAGCAGTTTATCCACGGGAGGGATTGACTCTGGGGCCAACGTCCTGACTTTC. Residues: CASSLSTGGIDSGANVLTF.

The CDR3 spells CASSRIGGLRDTEAFF. CDR3 nucleotide sequence: TGTGCCAGCAGTCGAATTGGGGGCCTACGGGACACTGAAGCTTTCTTT. The V call is TRBV28, the J call TRBJ1-1, with D perhaps matching TRBD1 (6 bases). The germline CDR1 and CDR2 sequences are MDHEN and SYDVKM. CDR3 length: 16 residues. The V end lost 5 bases, the J end lost 3 bases, and 19 bases lay between the germline ends. Variable domain in full (rest from reference TRBV28 and TRBJ1-1): DVKVTQSSRYLVKRTGEKVFLECVQDMDHENMFWYRQDPGLGLRLIYFSYDVKMKEKGDIPEGYSVSREKKERFSLILESASTNQTSMYLCASSRIGGLRDTEAFFGQGTRLTVV.

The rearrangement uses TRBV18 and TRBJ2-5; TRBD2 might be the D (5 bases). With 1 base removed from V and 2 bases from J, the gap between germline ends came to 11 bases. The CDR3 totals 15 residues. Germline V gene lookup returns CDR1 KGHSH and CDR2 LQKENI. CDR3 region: CASSPRAGLQETQYF. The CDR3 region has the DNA TGTGCCAGCTCACCACGGGCGGGCCTACAAGAGACCCAGTACTTC.

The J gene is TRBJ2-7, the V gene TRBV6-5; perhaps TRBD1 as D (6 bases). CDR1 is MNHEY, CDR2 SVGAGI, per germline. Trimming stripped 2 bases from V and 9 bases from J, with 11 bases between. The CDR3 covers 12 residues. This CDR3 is CASSYRGSVQYF. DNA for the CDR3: TGTGCCAGCAGTTACAGGGGGTCGGTGCAGTACTTC.

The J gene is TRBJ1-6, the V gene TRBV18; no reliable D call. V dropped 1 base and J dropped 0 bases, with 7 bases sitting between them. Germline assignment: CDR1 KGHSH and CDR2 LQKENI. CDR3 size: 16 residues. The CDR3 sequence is CASSPHATSYNSPLHF. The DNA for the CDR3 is TGTGCCAGCTCACCACATGCAACCTCCTATAATTCACCCCTCCACTTT.

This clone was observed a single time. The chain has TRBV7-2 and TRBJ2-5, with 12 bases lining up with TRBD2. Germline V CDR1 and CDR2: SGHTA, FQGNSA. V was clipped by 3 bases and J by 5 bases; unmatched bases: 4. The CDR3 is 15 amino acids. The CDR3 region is CASSLRLAGEETQYF. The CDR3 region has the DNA TGTGCCAGCAGCTTGAGACTAGCGGGGGAGGAGACCCAGTACTTC.

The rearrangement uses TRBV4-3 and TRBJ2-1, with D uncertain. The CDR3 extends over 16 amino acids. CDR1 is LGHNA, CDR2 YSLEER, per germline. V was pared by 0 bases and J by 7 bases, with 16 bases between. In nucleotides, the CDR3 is TGCGCCAGCAGCCAAGATCTAGGCCAGCCGAGGAATGAGCAGTTCTTC. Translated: CASSQDLGQPRNEQFF.

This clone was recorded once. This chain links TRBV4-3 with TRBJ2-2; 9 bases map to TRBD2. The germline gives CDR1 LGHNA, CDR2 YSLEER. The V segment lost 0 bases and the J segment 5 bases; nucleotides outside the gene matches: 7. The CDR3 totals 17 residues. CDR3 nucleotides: TGCGCCAGCAGCCAAGATGTAATAGCGGGGGCAACCGGGGAGCTGTTTTTT. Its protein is CASSQDVIAGATGELFF.